This T cell receptor beta chain stems from a study of technical replicates of blood from a few donors. The table came from immunoSEQ multiplex PCR; TCRdb's copy has only in-frame clones and leaves some out. The repertoire holds around 83,000 clones, with 94% as singletons. CDR1 is MNHEY and CDR2 is SVGAGI in the germline V gene. After removal of 8 bases from V and 4 bases from J, the junction contained 5 bases not matched to a gene. The CDR3 runs to 14 residues. The rearrangement uses TRBV6-5 and TRBJ1-5, with TRBD1 matching 10 bases. This TCR derives from a human donor in good health. Sequenced material: T cells isolated from PBMCs. In DNA, the CDR3 is TGTGCCAGCCAGAGACAGGGGGCTAATCAGCCCCAGCATTTT. Amino acids: CASQRQGANQPQHF.